This entry lists 6 T cell receptor beta chains sequenced from one sample in a study of T cells expressing NK-cell markers. Following a re-call of the 5' RACE reads, TCRdb has one entry per CDR3 protein and lacks DNA. This table lists about 21,000 distinct CDR3 sequences. Sequenced input: blood T cells: a sorted CD56 or NKG2C T cell subset, CD4+ or CD8+ T cells, or bulk PBMC T cells (not recorded which). The receptor set was obtained from a man aged 18-75 years in good health.

V usage is TRBV6-1 and J usage is TRBJ1-5; TCRdb's D gene call, TRBD1, goes unchecked for lack of DNA. Germline lookup yields CDR1 MNHNS and CDR2 SASEGT. The CDR3 has 15 amino acids. The CDR3 sequence is CASSEEGTGYQPQHF.

The chain links TRBV5-1 to TRBJ2-1; the TRBD2 assignment by TCRdb is unverifiable without DNA. The CDR3 length is 20 residues. Looked up from germline, CDR1 is SGHRS and CDR2 is YFSETQ. CDR3 in amino acids: CASSRAPGLAGFSSYNEQFF.

The chain recombines TRBV27 with TRBJ2-2. In germline, CDR1 is MNHEY, CDR2 SMNVEV (reference sequence). The CDR3 sequence is 13 residues long. CDR3 in amino acids: CASSLSYGGELFF.

The rearrangement links TRBV6-5 to TRBJ2-1. Germline assignment: CDR1 MNHEY and CDR2 SVGAGI. This CDR3 is built from 16 residues. The CDR3 sequence: CASSYRVSSPYNEQFF.

The chain carries TRBV9 and TRBJ2-3; TCRdb reports TRBD1, a call that lacks DNA to check it against. Germline V gene data show CDR1 as SGDLS and CDR2 as YYNGEE. This CDR3 contains 14 residues. CDR3 sequence reads: CASSVQSKGAAQYF. Using reference TRBV9 and TRBJ2-3 for the parts outside the CDR3, the full variable domain is DSGVTQTPKHLITATGQRVTLRCSPRSGDLSVYWYQQSLDQGLQFLIQYYNGEERAKGNILERFSAQQFPDLHSELNLSSLELGDSALYFCASSVQSKGAAQYFGPGTRLTVL.

The V gene is TRBV29-1, the J gene TRBJ1-4; TCRdb selects TRBD1, and the lack of DNA leaves this call unchecked. This CDR3 is 13 amino acids long. Germline V gene lookup returns CDR1 SQVTM and CDR2 ANQGSEA. CDR3 sequence reads: CSVRGQFNEKLFF.